The 9 T cell receptor beta chains given below trace back to one sample, sequenced in a study of relationships among human T cell subsets. The T cell receptor alpha and beta CDR3 regions were amplified from mRNA by semiquantitative ARM-PCR. In ARM-PCR, communal superprimers followed tagged nested gene-specific primers for exponential amplification. One entry per CDR3 protein results from TCRdb running MiXCR on the multiplex PCR reads. This sample yields some 13,000 distinct CDR3 sequences, of which 60% are seen a single time; 2.1% belongs to the top ten. CD4+ cells were positively selected first, then anti-CD25 beads isolated CD4+CD25+ regulatory T cells. The sample was Tregs sorted from blood. The receptors here all came from a man aged 40-50 years in good health.

The CDR3 loop reads CASSAGKGTEAFF. DNA of the CDR3: TGTGCCAGCAGTGCGGGGAAGGGCACTGAAGCTTTCTTT. The rearrangement joins TRBV6-4 to TRBJ1-1; D ambiguous. V was trimmed by 4 bases and J by 4 bases, leaving 10 bases between them. This CDR3 comprises 13 residues. Germline loops: CDR1 MRHNA, CDR2 SNTAGT.

V gene TRBV16 combines with J gene TRBJ2-1; 13 bases match TRBD2. CDR3 size: 19 residues. The V gene's germline CDR1 is KGHSY and CDR2 FQNENV. Losses at the gene ends were 4 bases for V and 8 bases for J; bases not matched to a gene: 17. For the CDR3, the DNA is TGTGCCAGCAGCCCGCAGGGGGGACTAGCGGGGCCGTCGGTGGATGAGCAGTTCTTC. The encoded protein is CASSPQGGLAGPSVDEQFF. The full variable domain, completed using reference TRBV16 and TRBJ2-1, is GEEVAQTPKHLVRGEGQKAKLYCAPIKGHSYVFWYQQVLKNEFKFLISFQNENVFDETGMPKERFSAKCLPNSPCSLEIQATKLEDSAVYFCASSPQGGLAGPSVDEQFFGPGTRLTVL.

J is TRBJ2-1 and V is TRBV28; D not certain. The V end lost 6 bases, the J end lost 10 bases, and 10 bases lay between the germline ends. The length of the CDR3 is 11 residues. In germline, CDR1 is MDHEN, CDR2 SYDVKM. This chain's CDR3 is CASRSRWEQFF. Written as DNA, the CDR3 is TGTGCCAGCAGATCCCGGTGGGAGCAGTTCTTC. Using reference TRBV28 and TRBJ2-1 for the parts outside the CDR3, the full variable domain is DVKVTQSSRYLVKRTGEKVFLECVQDMDHENMFWYRQDPGLGLRLIYFSYDVKMKEKGDIPEGYSVSREKKERFSLILESASTNQTSMYLCASRSRWEQFFGPGTRLTVL.

The chain carries TRBV20-1 and TRBJ2-3; perhaps TRBD1 as D (6 bases). CDR1 and CDR2 from the germline V gene are DFQATT and SNEGSKA (reference sequence). This CDR3 region has 14 residues. Trimming took off 2 bases at V and 1 base at J, with 10 bases between the two ends. CDR3 nucleotide sequence: TGCAGTGCTAGATCCCGGACAGGCACAGATACGCAGTATTTT. This sequence encodes CSARSRTGTDTQYF.

This clonotype appeared a few times. V and J are TRBV28 and TRBJ2-7, with D possibly TRBD1 on 5 matching bases. The V end lost 2 bases, the J end lost 5 bases, and 13 bases lay between the germline ends. The CDR3 runs 14 residues. CDR1 MDHEN and CDR2 SYDVKM come from the germline V gene. CDR3 residues: CASSLRGREHEQYF. The CDR3 DNA is TGTGCCAGCAGTTTACGCGGCAGGGAACACGAGCAGTACTTC.

The V and J genes are TRBV24-1 and TRBJ1-1, with a possible D match to TRBD1 (6 bases). V was trimmed by 2 bases and J by 4 bases, leaving 13 bases between them. This CDR3 contains 15 residues. The germline V gene has CDR1 KGHDR and CDR2 SFDVKD. CDR3 sequence reads: CATSDSGGAGTEAFF. The CDR3 region has the DNA TGTGCCACCAGTGATTCGGGGGGCGCGGGCACTGAAGCTTTCTTT.

J is TRBJ2-5 and V is TRBV30, with TRBD2 identical over 9 bases. In germline, CDR1 is GTSNPN, CDR2 SVGIG (reference sequence). Losses at the gene ends were 3 bases for V and 7 bases for J; bases not matched to a gene: 15. This CDR3 comprises 16 residues. In nucleotides, the CDR3 is TGTGCCTGGAGCACTGGTAGCGGGAGCCGAGGAGGGACCCAGTACTTC. This sequence encodes CAWSTGSGSRGGTQYF.

This chain joins TRBV4-2 and TRBJ2-2; 9 positions agree with TRBD1. This CDR3 is 15 amino acids long. With 3 bases clipped from V and 10 bases from J, the junction kept 9 bases outside the gene matches. Germline values: CDR1 LGHNA, CDR2 YNFKEQ. CDR3 protein: CASSQRGQGLEELFF. DNA for the CDR3: TGTGCCAGCAGCCAGAGGGGACAGGGTCTTGAGGAGCTGTTTTTT.

The chain uses TRBV29-1 and TRBJ1-1; weak D call: TRBD1 (6 bases). Trimming took off 4 bases at V and 2 bases at J, with 11 bases between the two ends. Germline CDR1 SQVTM, CDR2 ANQGSEA. This CDR3 is built from 13 residues. CDR3 nucleotide sequence: TGCAGCGTTGTAGCCGGGGGCAACACTGAAGCTTTCTTT. As protein: CSVVAGGNTEAFF. Drawing the rest from reference TRBV29-1 and TRBJ1-1, the complete variable domain is SAVISQKPSRDICQRGTSLTIQCQVDSQVTMMFWYRQQPGQSLTLIATANQGSEATYESGFVIDKFPISRPNLTFSTLTVSNMSPEDSSIYLCSVVAGGNTEAFFGQGTRLTVV.